The next 10 T cell receptor beta chains were all read from a single sample in a study of blood T cell repertoires in COVID-19. Generated by immunoSEQ multiplex PCR, the TCRdb table keeps only in-frame clones and is missing some. This table has over 85,000 clones, approximately 68% appearing once. The sample was peripheral blood. The receptors derive from a woman aged 60 to 75 with acute or convalescent COVID-19.

A single count supports this clone. The chain recombines TRBV11-2 with TRBJ2-2; 13 nucleotides line up with TRBD2. The CDR3 contains 18 residues. Germline assignment: CDR1 SGHAT and CDR2 FQNNGV. V lost 4 bases to trimming and J lost 6 bases; unmatched junction nucleotides: 11. The CDR3 loop is CASSSGLAGAARAGELFF. In nucleotides, the CDR3 is TGTGCCAGCAGCTCCGGACTAGCGGGGGCCGCCCGGGCCGGGGAGCTGTTTTTT.

The rearrangement uses TRBV7-4 and TRBJ2-4, with D perhaps TRBD1 (5 bases). This CDR3 has 18 residues. V was cut by 4 bases and J by 1 base, with 20 bases left in between. Germline V gene lookup returns CDR1 SGHVT and CDR2 SQSDAQ. CDR3 DNA sequence: TGTGCCAGCAGCTCCGCAGGTGGGGCACGGTTCGCCAAAAACATTCAGTACTTC. Translation gives CASSSAGGARFAKNIQYF.

V gene TRBV6-6 combines with J gene TRBJ2-7; 11 bases agree with TRBD1. Unmatched junction bases numbered 12, after V lost 8 bases and J lost 3 bases. CDR1 is MNHNY, CDR2 SVGAGI, per germline (reference sequence). The CDR3 runs to 16 residues. CDR3 sequence reads: CASSRGAGTGGYEQYF. CDR3 coding DNA: TGTGCCAGCTCTAGGGGTGCCGGGACAGGGGGCTACGAGCAGTACTTC.

The chain is built from TRBV30 and TRBJ1-2; D might be TRBD1 (6 bases). V shed 3 bases and J shed 8 bases, with 25 bases lying between them. CDR3 length equals 16 residues. Germline values: CDR1 GTSNPN, CDR2 SVGIG (reference sequence). CDR3 amino acids: CAWSDVRPQGTYGYTF. For the CDR3, the DNA is TGTGCCTGGAGCGACGTACGCCCCCAGGGGACCTACGGCTACACCTTC.

The V gene is TRBV5-4, the J gene TRBJ2-1, with D maybe TRBD2 (5 bases). Germline V gene sequence: CDR1 SGHNT, CDR2 YYREEE (reference sequence). The CDR3 totals 15 residues. Trimming stripped 0 bases from V and 0 bases from J, with 7 bases between. The CDR3 here is CASSLVGSSYNEQFF. The CDR3 bases are TGTGCCAGCAGCTTGGTAGGGAGCTCCTACAATGAGCAGTTCTTC.

The CDR3 spells CASSSGQASQYF. DNA of the CDR3: TGTGCCAGCAGTTCGGGACAGGCATCGCAGTATTTT. This rearrangement joins TRBV28 to TRBJ2-3, with 8 bases matching TRBD1. Germline loops: CDR1 MDHEN, CDR2 SYDVKM. The CDR3 length is 12 residues. Germline trimming cut 4 bases from V and 10 bases from J; bases unmatched to any gene: 4.

This rearrangement joins TRBV28 to TRBJ1-3; no reliable D call. Trimming took 7 bases from V and 5 from J, leaving 12 bases between them. The CDR3 spans 13 residues. Germline loops: CDR1 MDHEN, CDR2 SYDVKM. CDR3 region: CASTSGGRNTIYF. CDR3 coding DNA: TGTGCCAGCACGTCTGGAGGACGAAACACCATATATTTT.

This clone was seen repeatedly, ten times or more. The rearrangement links TRBV3-1 (or the pseudogene TRBV3-2) to TRBJ2-7; 7 bases fit TRBD1. V shed 1 base, J shed 4 bases, and the junction held 4 bases outside the gene matches. The CDR3 consists of 14 residues. Germline CDR1 is LGHDT and CDR2 is YNNKEL (reference sequence). CDR3 DNA sequence: TGTGCCAGCAGCCAAGGACAGGGTGGGTACGAGCAGTACTTC. It codes for CASSQGQGGYEQYF.

V and J are TRBV27 and TRBJ2-1; the match to TRBD1 covers 8 bases. The CDR3 totals 17 residues. The germline V gene has CDR1 MNHEY and CDR2 SMNVEV (reference sequence). The V gene end was trimmed by 2 bases and the J gene end by 1 base; junction bases not matched to a gene: 7. The CDR3 DNA reads TGTGCCAGCAGTTTACCTTCCCACAGGGGGTCCTACAATGAGCAGTTCTTC. Protein product: CASSLPSHRGSYNEQFF.

In the case of this clone: Other DNA sequences in the sample encode the same CDR3. The rearrangement uses TRBV3-1 (or the pseudogene TRBV3-2) and TRBJ2-2; 7 bases are a match to TRBD1. The CDR3 covers 15 residues. With V trimmed by 4 bases and J by 4 bases, 6 bases remained unmatched. Germline V gives CDR1 LGHDT, CDR2 YNNKEL (reference sequence). CDR3 DNA sequence: TGTGCCAGCAGCCGACAGGGCGCGGGCACCGGGGAGCTGTTTTTT. Translating gives CASSRQGAGTGELFF.